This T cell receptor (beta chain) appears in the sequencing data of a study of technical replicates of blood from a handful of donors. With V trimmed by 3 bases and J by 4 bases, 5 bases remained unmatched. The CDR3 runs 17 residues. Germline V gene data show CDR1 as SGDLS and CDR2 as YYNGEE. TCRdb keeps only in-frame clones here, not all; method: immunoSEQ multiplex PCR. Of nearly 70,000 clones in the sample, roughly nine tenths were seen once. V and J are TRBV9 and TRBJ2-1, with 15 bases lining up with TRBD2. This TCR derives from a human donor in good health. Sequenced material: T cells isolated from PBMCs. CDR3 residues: CASSAGTSGRNYNEQFF. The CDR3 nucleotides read TGTGCCAGCAGCGCCGGGACTAGCGGGAGGAATTACAATGAGCAGTTCTTC.